This record concerns one T cell receptor (beta chain) sequence. Germline CDR1 and CDR2: GTSNPN and SVGIG (reference sequence). The CDR3 spans 15 residues. Trimming cost V 3 bases and J 4 bases; bases outside gene matches: 6. The source of the sample is a study of cytomegalovirus exposure and HLA in healthy donors. TCRdb keeps only in-frame clones here, not all; method: immunoSEQ multiplex PCR. Of about 160,000 clones listed, 89% are singletons. The sequenced sample was PBMCs. The V call is TRBV30, the J call TRBJ2-6; 7 nucleotides align to TRBD1. The sequence was collected from a woman younger than 35 in good health and CMV-seropositive. The CDR3: CAWSDRVRGANVLTF. For the CDR3, the DNA is TGTGCCTGGAGCGACAGGGTTAGGGGGGCCAACGTCCTGACTTTC.